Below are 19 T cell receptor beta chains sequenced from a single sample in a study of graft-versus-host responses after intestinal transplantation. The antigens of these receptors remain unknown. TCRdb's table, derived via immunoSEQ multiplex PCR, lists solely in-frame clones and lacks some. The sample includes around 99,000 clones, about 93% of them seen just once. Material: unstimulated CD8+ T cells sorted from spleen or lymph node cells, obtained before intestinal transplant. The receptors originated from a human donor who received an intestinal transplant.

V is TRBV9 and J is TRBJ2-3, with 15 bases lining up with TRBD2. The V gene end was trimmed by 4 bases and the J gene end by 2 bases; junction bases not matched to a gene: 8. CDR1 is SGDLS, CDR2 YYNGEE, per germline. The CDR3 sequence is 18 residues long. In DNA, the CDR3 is TGTGCCAGCAGCTTTCGGACTAGCGGGGGGGCCGTCACAGATACGCAGTATTTT. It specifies CASSFRTSGGAVTDTQYF.

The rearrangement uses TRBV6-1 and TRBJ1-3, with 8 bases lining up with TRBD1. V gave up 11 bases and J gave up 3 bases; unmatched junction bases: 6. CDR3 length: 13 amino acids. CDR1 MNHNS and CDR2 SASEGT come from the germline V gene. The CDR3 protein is CASQTGVGNTIYF. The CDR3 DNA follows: TGTGCCTCACAGACAGGGGTTGGAAACACCATATATTTT.

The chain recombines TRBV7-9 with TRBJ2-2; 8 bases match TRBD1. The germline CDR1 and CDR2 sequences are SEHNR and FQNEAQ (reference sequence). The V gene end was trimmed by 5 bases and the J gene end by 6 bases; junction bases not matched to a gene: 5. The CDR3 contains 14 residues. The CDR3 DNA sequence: TGTGCCAGCAGCGAGGACAGGGTTTCCGGGGAGCTGTTTTTT. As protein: CASSEDRVSGELFF.

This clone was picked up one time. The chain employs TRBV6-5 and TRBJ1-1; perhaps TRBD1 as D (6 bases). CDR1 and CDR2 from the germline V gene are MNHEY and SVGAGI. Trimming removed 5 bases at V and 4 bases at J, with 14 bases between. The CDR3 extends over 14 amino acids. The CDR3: CASSTMQGRTEAFF. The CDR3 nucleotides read TGTGCCAGCAGTACTATGCAGGGGCGCACTGAAGCTTTCTTT.

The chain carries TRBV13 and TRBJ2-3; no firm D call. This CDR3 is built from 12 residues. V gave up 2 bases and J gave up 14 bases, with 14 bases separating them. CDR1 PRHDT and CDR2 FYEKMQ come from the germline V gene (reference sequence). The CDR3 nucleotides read TGTGCCAGCAGCTTACAGGCTAACCCCATGTATTTT. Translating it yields CASSLQANPMYF.

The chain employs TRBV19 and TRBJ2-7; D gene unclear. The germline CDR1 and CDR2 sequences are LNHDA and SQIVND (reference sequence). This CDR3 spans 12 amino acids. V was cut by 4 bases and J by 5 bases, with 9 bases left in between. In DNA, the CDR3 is TGTGCCAGTAGTAACCGGAGAAACGAGCAGTACTTC. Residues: CASSNRRNEQYF.

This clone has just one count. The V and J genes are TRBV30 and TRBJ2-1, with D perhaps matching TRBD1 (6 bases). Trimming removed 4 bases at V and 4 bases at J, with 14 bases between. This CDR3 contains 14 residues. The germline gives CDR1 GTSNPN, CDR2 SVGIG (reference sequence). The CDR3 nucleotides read TGTGCCTGGAACTACAGGGTTCGGTACAATGAGCAGTTCTTC. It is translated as CAWNYRVRYNEQFF.

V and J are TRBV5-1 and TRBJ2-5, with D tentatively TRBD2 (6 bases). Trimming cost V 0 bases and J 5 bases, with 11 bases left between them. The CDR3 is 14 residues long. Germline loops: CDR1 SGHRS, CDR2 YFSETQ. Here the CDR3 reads CASSLVSREETQYF. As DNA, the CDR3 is TGCGCCAGCAGCTTGGTCTCTCGGGAGGAGACCCAGTACTTC.

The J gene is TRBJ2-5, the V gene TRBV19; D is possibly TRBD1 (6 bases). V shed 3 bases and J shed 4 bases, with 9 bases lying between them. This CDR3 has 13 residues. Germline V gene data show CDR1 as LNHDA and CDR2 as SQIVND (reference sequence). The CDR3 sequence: CASSIRGGETQYF. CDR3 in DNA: TGTGCCAGTAGTATCCGAGGGGGAGAGACCCAGTACTTC.

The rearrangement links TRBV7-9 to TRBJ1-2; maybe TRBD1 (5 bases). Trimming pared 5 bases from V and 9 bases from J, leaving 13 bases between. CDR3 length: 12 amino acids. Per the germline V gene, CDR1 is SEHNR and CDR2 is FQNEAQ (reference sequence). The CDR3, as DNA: TGTGCCAGCAGCCGAGAGACAGACAGCTACACCTTC. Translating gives CASSRETDSYTF. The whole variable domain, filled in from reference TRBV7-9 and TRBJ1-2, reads DTGVSQNPRHKITKRGQNVTFRCDPISEHNRLYWYRQTLGQGPEFLTYFQNEAQLEKSRLLSDRFSAERPKGSFSTLEIQRTEQGDSAMYLCASSRETDSYTFGSGTRLTVV.

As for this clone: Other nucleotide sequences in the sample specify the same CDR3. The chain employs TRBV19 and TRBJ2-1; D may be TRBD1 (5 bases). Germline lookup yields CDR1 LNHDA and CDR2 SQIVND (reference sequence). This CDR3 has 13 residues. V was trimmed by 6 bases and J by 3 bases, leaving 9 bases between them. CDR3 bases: TGTGCCAGTAGCAGGGATGACTACAATGAGCAGTTCTTC. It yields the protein CASSRDDYNEQFF.

CDR3 amino acids: CASSPSGGASYNEQFF. The CDR3 nucleotides are TGTGCCAGCAGCCCTAGCGGGGGGGCCTCCTACAATGAGCAGTTCTTC. This chain links TRBV5-4 with TRBJ2-1, with TRBD2 matching 12 bases. The V gene's germline CDR1 is SGHNT and CDR2 YYREEE (reference sequence). CDR3 size: 16 residues. V was clipped by 4 bases and J by 0 bases; unmatched bases: 2.

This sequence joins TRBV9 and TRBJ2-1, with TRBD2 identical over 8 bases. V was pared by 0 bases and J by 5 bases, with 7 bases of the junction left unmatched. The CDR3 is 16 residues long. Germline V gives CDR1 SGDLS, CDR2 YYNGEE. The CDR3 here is CASSVAYGGDHNEQFF. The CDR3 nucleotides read TGTGCCAGCAGCGTAGCCTACGGGGGGGACCACAATGAGCAGTTCTTC.

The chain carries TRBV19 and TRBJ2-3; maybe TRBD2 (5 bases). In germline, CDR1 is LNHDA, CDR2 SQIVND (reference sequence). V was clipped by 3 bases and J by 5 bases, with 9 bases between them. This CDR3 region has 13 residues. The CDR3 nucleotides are TGTGCCAGTAGTATTCTGGAGGAAGATACGCAGTATTTT. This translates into CASSILEEDTQYF.

For the CDR3, the DNA is TGTGCCAGCAGCGGGAGCTCCTACAATGAGCAGTTCTTC. Translation: CASSGSSYNEQFF. The V and J genes are TRBV11-3 and TRBJ2-1; the D gene is possibly TRBD2 (5 bases). Trimming pared 5 bases from V and 0 bases from J, leaving 5 bases between. The germline V gene has CDR1 SGHNT and CDR2 YENEEA. The CDR3 loop spans 13 amino acids.

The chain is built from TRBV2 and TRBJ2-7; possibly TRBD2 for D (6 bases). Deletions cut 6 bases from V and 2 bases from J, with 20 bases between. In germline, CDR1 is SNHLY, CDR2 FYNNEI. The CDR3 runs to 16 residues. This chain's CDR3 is CASSSRSGGLPYEQYF. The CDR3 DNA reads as TGTGCCAGCAGCTCTCGATCCGGGGGTTTACCCTACGAGCAGTACTTC.

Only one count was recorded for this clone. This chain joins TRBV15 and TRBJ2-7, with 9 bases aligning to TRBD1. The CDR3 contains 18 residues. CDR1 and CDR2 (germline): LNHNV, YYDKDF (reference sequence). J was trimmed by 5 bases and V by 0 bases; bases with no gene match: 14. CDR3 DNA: TGTGCCACCAGCAGAGATTCTCCGTCCGGGACAGGGTTGAACGAGCAGTACTTC. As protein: CATSRDSPSGTGLNEQYF.

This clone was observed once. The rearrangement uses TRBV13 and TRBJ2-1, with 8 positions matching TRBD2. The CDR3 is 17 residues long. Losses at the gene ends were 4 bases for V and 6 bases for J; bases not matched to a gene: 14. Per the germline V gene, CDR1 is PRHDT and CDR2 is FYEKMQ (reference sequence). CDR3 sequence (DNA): TGTGCCAGCAGCTCCAAAGAAGCGGGGGAGAAAATCAATGAGCAGTTCTTC. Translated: CASSSKEAGEKINEQFF.

CDR3 protein: CASSLGASGAYEQYF. CDR3 in DNA: TGTGCCAGCAGCTTAGGGGCTAGCGGGGCCTACGAGCAGTACTTC. J is TRBJ2-7 and V is TRBV11-2; the match to TRBD2 covers 9 bases. The length of the CDR3 is 15 residues. Trimming cost V 1 base and J 2 bases; bases outside gene matches: 3. Germline V lookup: CDR1 SGHAT, CDR2 FQNNGV.